This TCR beta chain was found in a study of identical twins (dated by TCRdb to the mid-2010s). A note on the overall study: TCR alpha and beta repertoires from monozygotic twins, unrelated adults of various ages and cord blood were deep-sequenced to test whether fetal clonotypes persist. To rule out contamination, replicate twin experiments were performed at different times with different library preparation protocols. Results the study describes overall, beyond this receptor: Compared with coincidental sharing between unrelated individuals, out-of-frame TCR alpha sequences shared between twins had an excess of sequences with low generation probability. Fewer insertions were carried by abundant cord blood beta clonotypes, a similar but weaker trend appeared in young adult naive repertoires, and no such trend appeared in memory repertoires. Zero-insertion analyses could be partly confounded by invariant T cells such as MAIT and iNKT, although diverse VJ usage argued against such confounding for most clonotypes. Because the same donors could not be followed over many years, conclusions were based on cross-sectional statistical analysis. In monozygotic twins, recombination models systematically underestimated out-of-frame TCR alpha sharing, but the models matched the sharing seen between unrelated individuals. Excess twin sharing in beta out-of-frame sequences was weaker because fewer shared sequences lowered the signal-to-noise ratio.

This clonotype occurred a few times. The clone's antigen remains unknown. Per-base qualities were not stored, and no clone one base away is much larger. From a lookup of the germline V gene (reference sequence), CDR1 and CDR2 are SEHNR and FQNEAQ. Germline trimming: 6 bases from V, 5 bases from J; junction bases outside gene matches: 3. The CDR3 has 12 amino acids, counting the end cysteine and phenylalanine. The entry retains the CDR3 DNA only, 36 bases that are in frame from base 1. Only healthy Caucasian donors were included. Three pairs of female monozygotic twins, all aged 18 to 29 years, were included in the twin cohort. CD4+ and CD8+ T cell populations were isolated with positive isolation kits from Invitrogen. The library was generated by 5' RACE. The listed sequencing device is Illumina HiSeq 2000. A universal primer binding site was added through template switching, and the final cDNA carried a unique molecular identifier so that TCR cDNA molecules could be counted accurately. Specific primers in the conserved constant-segment region were used to synthesize first-strand cDNA for TCR alpha and beta chains. To control for contamination, every cDNA library was double barcoded, receiving both a SMART-Mk sample barcode and Illumina barcodes. TruSeq adapter sequences and Illumina sample barcodes were added in two successive PCR steps. Sequencing of the TCR alpha and beta cDNA libraries was done on the Illumina HiSeq platform using custom primers. The study's own analysis went as follows. MiGEC processed the raw reads to extract unique molecular identifiers, while MiXCR was used to determine the CDR3 positions. Recombination models were inferred per individual with the repgenHMM and IGoR tools using an EM algorithm. The tcR package in R was used for shared clonotype analysis, with sharing normalized by the product of cloneset sizes. To study raw recombination free of thymic and clonal selection effects, out-of-frame nonproductive sequences were analyzed. Using fastp at Q25 and MiXCR, TCRdb reprocessed the public reads and kept productive beta chains. Every distinct CDR3 protein forms one entry, paired with its most common genes and DNA. TCRdb, not the authors, supplied the V and J calls. In all, the sample holds under 300,000 distinct CDR3 sequences, and 5.5% to 7.5% of those were seen once. The ten largest clones represent about 15% of the sample.

These data are also associated with another study on T cells expressing NK-cell markers. That second report states: TCR beta-chain repertoires were profiled in sorted CD3+CD56+NKG2C+, CD3+CD56+NKG2C- and CD3+CD56-NKG2C+ T-cell subsets from several donors. Among the eight sequenced donors, seven were HCMV-seropositive and one was HCMV-seronegative. In several experiments an anti-gammadeltaTCR antibody was added to restrict sorting to alphabetaTCR-expressing T cells. In 5 to 7 donors, the dominant CD3+CD56+NKG2C+ clonotypes were found to rank among the top 10 CD8+ clonotypes and to make up about 1.0-7.5% of CD8+ T cells. Those dominant clonotypes were again the most abundant among CD3+CD56-NKG2C+ cells in four donors, at about 25-60.1%. It remained unclear whether the expanded NKG2C-expressing T cell clones were specific for HCMV antigens. All eight donors whose samples were sequenced were randomly selected healthy volunteers, three of them men and five women. HCMV-specific IgG was detected in serum with a commercial ELISA kit to determine HCMV serostatus. MIGEC was used to demultiplex reads and group reads by UMI, and MiTCR was used to assemble and quantify clonotypes. To exclude erroneous sequences, only TCR cDNA sequences supported by at least two reads were retained. The tcR package was used for downstream repertoire analysis, and clonotypes were matched between fractions using CDR3 nucleotide sequence together with V segment. VDJmatch was used to annotate antigen specificity against VDJdb, with one amino acid substitution in CDR3 permitted.

The source of this sequence is a woman between 18 and 30 years old in good health. The chain couples TRBV7-9 to TRBJ2-7; 8 bases in the junction line up with TRBD1. The source material was CD8+ T cells sorted from blood. The CDR3 protein: CASRQQGDEQYF. The nucleotide sequence reads TGTGCCAGCAGACAACAGGGGGACGAGCAGTACTTC.